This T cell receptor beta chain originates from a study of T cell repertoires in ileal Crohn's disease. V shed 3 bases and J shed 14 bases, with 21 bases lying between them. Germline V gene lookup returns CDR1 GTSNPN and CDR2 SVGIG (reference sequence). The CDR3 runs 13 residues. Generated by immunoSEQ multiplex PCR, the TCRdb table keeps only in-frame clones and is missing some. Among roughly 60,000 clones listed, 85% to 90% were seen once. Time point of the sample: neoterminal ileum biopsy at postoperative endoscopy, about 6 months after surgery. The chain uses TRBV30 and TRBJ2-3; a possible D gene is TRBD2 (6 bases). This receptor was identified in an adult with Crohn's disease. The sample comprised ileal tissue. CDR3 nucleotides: TGTGCCTGGAGGGGACTTCGGGATGTTCGTCTGTATTTT. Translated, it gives CAWRGLRDVRLYF.